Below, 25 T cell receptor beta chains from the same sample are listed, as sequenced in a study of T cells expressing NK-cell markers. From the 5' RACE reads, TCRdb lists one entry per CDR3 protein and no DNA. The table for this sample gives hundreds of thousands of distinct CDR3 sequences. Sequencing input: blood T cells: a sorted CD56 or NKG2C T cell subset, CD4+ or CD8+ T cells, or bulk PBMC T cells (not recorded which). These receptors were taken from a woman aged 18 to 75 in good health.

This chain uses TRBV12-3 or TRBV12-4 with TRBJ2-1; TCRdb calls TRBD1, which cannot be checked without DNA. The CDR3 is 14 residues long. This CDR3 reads CASRKGQGARRQFF.

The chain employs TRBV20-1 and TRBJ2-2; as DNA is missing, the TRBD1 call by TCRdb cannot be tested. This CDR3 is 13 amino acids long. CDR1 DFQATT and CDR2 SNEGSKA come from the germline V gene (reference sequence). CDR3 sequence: CSAPDRNTGELFF.

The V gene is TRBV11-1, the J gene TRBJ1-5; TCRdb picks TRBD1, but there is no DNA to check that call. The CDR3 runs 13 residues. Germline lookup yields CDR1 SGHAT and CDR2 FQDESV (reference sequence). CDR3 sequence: CASSYQGDQPQHF.

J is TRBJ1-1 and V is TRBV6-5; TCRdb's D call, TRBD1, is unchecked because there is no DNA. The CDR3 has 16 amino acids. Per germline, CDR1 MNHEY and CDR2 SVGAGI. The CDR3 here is CASSYSLGGADTEAFF.

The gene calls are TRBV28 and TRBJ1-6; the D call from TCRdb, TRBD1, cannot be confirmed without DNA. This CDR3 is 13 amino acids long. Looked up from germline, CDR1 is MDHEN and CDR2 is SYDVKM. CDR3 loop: CASSKTGWSPLHF.

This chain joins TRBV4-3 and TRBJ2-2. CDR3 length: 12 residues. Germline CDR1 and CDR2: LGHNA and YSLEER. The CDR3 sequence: CASSQDPGELFF.

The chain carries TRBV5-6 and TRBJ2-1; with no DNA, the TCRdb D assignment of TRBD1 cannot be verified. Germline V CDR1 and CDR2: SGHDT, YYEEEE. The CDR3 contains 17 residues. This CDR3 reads CASSLARAVSSYNEQFF.

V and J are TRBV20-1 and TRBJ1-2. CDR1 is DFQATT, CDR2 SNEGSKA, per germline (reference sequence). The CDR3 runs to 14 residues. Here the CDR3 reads CSAPDSHGDYGYTF.

CDR3 sequence reads: CSVADGNTEAFF. The rearrangement uses TRBV29-1 and TRBJ1-1. The CDR3 length is 12 residues. CDR1 and CDR2 from the germline V gene are SQVTM and ANQGSEA.

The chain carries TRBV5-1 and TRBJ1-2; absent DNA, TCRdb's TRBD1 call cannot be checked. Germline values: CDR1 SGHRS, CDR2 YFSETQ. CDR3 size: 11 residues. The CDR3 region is CASSGHRGYTF.

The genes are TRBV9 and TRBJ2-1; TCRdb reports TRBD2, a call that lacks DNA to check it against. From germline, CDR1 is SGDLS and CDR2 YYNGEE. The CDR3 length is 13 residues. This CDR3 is CASSVATKGEQFF. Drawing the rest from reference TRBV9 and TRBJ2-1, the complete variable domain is DSGVTQTPKHLITATGQRVTLRCSPRSGDLSVYWYQQSLDQGLQFLIQYYNGEERAKGNILERFSAQQFPDLHSELNLSSLELGDSALYFCASSVATKGEQFFGPGTRLTVL.

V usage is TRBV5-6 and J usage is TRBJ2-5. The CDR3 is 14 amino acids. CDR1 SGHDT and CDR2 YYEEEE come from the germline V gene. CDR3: CASNFRTGQETQYF.

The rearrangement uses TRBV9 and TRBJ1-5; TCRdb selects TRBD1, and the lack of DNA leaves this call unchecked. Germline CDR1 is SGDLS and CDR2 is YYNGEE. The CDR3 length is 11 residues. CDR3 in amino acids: CASGGNQPQHF. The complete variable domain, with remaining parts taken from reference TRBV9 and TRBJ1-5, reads DSGVTQTPKHLITATGQRVTLRCSPRSGDLSVYWYQQSLDQGLQFLIQYYNGEERAKGNILERFSAQQFPDLHSELNLSSLELGDSALYFCASGGNQPQHFGDGTRLSIL.

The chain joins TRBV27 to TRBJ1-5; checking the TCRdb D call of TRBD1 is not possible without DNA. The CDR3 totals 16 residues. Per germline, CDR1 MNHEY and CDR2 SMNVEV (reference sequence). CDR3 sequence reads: CASRDRGFYSNQPQHF.

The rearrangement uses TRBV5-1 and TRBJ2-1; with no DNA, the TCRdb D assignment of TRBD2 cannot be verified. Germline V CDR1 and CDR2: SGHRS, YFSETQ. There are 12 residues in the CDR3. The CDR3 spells CASSARDNEQFF.

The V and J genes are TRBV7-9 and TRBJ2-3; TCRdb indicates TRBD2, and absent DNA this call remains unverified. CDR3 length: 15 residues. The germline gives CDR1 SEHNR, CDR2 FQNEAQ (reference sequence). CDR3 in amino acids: CASSPTSGSHGTQYF.

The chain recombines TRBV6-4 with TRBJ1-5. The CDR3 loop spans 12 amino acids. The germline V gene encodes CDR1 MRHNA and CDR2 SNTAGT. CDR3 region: CASNWVSQPQHF.

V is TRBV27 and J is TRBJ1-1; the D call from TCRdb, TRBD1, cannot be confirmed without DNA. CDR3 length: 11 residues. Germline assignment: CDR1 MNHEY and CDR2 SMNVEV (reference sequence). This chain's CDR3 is CASILGREAFF.

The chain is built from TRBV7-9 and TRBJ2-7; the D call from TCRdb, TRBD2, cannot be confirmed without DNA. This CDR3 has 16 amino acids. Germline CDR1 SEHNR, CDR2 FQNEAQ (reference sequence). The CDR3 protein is CASSSPRTSGIYEQYF.

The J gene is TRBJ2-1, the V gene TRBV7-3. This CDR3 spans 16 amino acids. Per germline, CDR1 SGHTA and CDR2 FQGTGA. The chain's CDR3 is CASSLNSESSYNEQFF.

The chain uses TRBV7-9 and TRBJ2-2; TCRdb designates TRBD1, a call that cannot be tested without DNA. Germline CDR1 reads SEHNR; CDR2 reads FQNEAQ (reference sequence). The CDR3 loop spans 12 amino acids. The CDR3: CASSGGTGELFF.

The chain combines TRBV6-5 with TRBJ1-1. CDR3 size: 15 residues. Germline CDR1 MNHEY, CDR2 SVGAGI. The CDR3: CASSYSYQVETEAFF.

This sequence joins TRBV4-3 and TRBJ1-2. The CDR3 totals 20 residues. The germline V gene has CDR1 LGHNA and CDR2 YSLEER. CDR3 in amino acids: CASSQDLAQLPTKANYGYTF.

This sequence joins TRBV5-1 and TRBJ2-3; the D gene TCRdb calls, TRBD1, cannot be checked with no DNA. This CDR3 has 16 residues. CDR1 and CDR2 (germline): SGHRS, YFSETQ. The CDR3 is CASSFSTGVPTDTQYF.

CDR3 amino acids: CASSSTETERGDTQYF. V and J are TRBV7-2 and TRBJ2-3. The CDR3 is made up of 16 amino acids. Germline-derived CDR1 and CDR2 are SGHTA and FQGNSA. Variable domain in full (rest from reference TRBV7-2 and TRBJ2-3): GAGVSQSPSNKVTEKGKDVELRCDPISGHTALYWYRQSLGQGLEFLIYFQGNSAPDKSGLPSDRFSAERTGGSVSTLTIQRTQQEDSAVYLCASSSTETERGDTQYFGPGTRLTVL.